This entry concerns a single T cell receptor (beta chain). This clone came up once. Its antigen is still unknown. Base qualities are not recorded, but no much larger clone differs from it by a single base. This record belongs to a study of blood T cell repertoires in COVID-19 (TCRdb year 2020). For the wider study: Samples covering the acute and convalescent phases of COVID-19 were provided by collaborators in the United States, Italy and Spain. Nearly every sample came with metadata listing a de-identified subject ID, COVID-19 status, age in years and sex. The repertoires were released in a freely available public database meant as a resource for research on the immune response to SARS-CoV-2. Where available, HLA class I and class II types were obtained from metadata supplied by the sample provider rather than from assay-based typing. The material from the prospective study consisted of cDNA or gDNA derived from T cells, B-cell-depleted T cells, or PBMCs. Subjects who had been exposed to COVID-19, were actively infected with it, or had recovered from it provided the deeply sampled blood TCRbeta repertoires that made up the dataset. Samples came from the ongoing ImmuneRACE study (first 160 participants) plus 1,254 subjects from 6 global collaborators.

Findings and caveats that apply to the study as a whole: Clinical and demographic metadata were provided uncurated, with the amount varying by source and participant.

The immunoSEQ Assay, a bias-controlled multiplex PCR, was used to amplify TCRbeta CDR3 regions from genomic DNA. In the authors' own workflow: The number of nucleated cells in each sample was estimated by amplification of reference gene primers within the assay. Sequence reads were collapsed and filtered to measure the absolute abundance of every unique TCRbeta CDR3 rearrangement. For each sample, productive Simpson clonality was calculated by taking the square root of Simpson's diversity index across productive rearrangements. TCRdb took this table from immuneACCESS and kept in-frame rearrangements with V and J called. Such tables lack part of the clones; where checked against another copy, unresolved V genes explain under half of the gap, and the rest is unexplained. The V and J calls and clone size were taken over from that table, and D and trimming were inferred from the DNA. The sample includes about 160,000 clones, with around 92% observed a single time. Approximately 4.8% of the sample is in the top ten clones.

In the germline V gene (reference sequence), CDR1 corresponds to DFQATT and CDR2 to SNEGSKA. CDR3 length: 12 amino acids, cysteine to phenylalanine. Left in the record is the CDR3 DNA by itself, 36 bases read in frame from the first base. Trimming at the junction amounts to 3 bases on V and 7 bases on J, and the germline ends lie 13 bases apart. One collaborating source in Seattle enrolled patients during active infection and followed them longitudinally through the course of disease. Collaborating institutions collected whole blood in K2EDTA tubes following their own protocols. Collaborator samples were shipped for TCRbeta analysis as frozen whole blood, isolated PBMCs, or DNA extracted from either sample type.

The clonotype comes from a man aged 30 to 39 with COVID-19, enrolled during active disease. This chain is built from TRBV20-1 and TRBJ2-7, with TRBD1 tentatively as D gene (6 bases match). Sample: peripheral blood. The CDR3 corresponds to CSASIQGREQYF. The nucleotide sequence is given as TGCAGTGCTAGTATACAGGGACGGGAGCAGTACTTC.